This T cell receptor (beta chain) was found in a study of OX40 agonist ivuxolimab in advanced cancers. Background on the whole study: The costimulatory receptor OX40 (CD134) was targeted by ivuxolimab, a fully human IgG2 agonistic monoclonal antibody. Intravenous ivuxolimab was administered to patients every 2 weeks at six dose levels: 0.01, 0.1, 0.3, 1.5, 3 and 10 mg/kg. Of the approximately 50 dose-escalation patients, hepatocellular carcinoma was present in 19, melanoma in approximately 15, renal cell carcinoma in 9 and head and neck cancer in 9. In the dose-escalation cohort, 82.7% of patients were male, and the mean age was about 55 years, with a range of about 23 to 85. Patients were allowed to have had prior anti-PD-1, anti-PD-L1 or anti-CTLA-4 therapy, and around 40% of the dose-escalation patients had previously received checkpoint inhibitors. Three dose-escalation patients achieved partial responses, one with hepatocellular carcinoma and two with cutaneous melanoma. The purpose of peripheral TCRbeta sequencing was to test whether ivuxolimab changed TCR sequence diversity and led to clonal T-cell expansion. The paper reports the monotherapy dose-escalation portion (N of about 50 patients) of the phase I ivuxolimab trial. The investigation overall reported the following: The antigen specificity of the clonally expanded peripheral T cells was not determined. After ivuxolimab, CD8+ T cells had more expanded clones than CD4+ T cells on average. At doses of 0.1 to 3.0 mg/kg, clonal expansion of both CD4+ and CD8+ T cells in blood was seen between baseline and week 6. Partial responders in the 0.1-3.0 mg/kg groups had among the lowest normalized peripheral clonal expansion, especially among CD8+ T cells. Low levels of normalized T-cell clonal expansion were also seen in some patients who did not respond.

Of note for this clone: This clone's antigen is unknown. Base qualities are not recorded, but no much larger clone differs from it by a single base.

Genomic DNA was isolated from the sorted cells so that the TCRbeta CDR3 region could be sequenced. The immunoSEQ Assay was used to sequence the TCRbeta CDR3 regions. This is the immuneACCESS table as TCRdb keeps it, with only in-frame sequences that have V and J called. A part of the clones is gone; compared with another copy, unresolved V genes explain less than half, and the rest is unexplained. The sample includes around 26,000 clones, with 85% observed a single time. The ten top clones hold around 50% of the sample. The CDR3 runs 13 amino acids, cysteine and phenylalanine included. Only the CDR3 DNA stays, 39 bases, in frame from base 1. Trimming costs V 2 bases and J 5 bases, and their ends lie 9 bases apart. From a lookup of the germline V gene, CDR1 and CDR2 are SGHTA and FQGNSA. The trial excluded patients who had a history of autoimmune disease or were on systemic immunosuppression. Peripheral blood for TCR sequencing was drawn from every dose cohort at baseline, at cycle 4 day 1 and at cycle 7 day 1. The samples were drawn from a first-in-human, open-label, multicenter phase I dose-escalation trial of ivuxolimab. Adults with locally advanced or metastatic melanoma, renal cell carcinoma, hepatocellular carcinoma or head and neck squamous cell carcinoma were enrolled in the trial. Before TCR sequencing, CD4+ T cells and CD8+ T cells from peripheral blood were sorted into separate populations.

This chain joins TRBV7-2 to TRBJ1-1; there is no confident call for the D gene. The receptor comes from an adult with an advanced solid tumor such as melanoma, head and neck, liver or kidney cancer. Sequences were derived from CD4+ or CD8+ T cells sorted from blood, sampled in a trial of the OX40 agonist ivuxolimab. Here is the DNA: TGTGCCAGCAGCTTAAATTGGGTGACTGAAGCTTTCTTT. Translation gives CASSLNWVTEAFF.